Listed below are T cell receptor beta chains from one sample, sequenced in a study of blood T cell repertoires in COVID-19. The data were produced by immunoSEQ multiplex PCR, yet TCRdb's version contains in-frame clones alone and is incomplete. The repertoire includes 150,000 to 170,000 clones, roughly 80% of them detected once, and 1.5% to 2% sits in the top ten. The sample consisted of peripheral blood. Every receptor here comes from a man aged 80 or over with acute or convalescent COVID-19. CDR3s include the opening cysteine and the closing phenylalanine or tryptophan. Each record gives: CDR3 DNA, CDR3 protein, V gene, J gene, D gene, clone size. D genes are given only for firm matches. Rows give clone size only sometimes, using once, few, many, or a class for an expanded clone.

CDR3nt: TGTGCCAGCAGCCCCCTTTACTCTGGAAACACCATATATTTT
CDR3aa: CASSPLYSGNTIYF
v_gene: TRBV5-6
j_gene: TRBJ1-3
d_gene: NA
abundance: NA

CDR3nt: TGTGCCAGCAGCCAAGAACAGGGGGGCTATGGCTACACCTTC
CDR3aa: CASSQEQGGYGYTF
v_gene: TRBV4-2
j_gene: TRBJ1-2
d_gene: TRBD1
abundance: NA

CDR3nt: TGTGCCAGCAGTGACTCGAGTCCGGGCTATGGCTACACCTTC
CDR3aa: CASSDSSPGYGYTF
v_gene: TRBV6-4
j_gene: TRBJ1-2
d_gene: NA
abundance: few

CDR3nt: TGTGCCATCCGAAGACAGGGGGCGCCGGATGAGCAGTTCTTC
CDR3aa: CAIRRQGAPDEQFF
v_gene: TRBV10-3
j_gene: TRBJ2-1
d_gene: TRBD1
abundance: NA

CDR3nt: TGTGCCAGCAGCTACAGAACGGCCGGGGAGCTGTTTTTT
CDR3aa: CASSYRTAGELFF
v_gene: TRBV6-5
j_gene: TRBJ2-2
d_gene: NA
abundance: few

CDR3nt: TGTGCCAGCAGCCAAGAGTTCGGGGTAGGGCGTGGAAACACCATATATTTT
CDR3aa: CASSQEFGVGRGNTIYF
v_gene: TRBV14
j_gene: TRBJ1-3
d_gene: NA
abundance: NA

CDR3nt: TGTGCCAGCCGGACCTCGACAGGGGGCACTGAAGCTTTCTTT
CDR3aa: CASRTSTGGTEAFF
v_gene: TRBV10-3
j_gene: TRBJ1-1
d_gene: TRBD1
abundance: NA

CDR3nt: TGTGCCAGCTCACCCGGACAGGGTTCAGAGTTGCGGCATTTT
CDR3aa: CASSPGQGSELRHF
v_gene: TRBV18
j_gene: TRBJ1-5
d_gene: TRBD1
abundance: NA

CDR3nt: TGTGCCAGCAGCTTCCTCGCAGGGATACTGAACACTGAAGCTTTCTTT
CDR3aa: CASSFLAGILNTEAFF
v_gene: TRBV11-3
j_gene: TRBJ1-1
d_gene: NA
abundance: NA

CDR3nt: TGTGCCATCAGTGAACCTAGCGGGGGCCTGGATGAGCAGTTCTTC
CDR3aa: CAISEPSGGLDEQFF
v_gene: TRBV10-3
j_gene: TRBJ2-1
d_gene: TRBD2
abundance: NA

CDR3nt: TGTGCCAGCAGTCGCTCTAGGAGCGAGCAGTACTTC
CDR3aa: CASSRSRSEQYF
v_gene: TRBV12-3/TRBV12-4
j_gene: TRBJ2-7
d_gene: NA
abundance: NA

CDR3nt: TGTGCCAGCAGCTTAGTCAGCGGGGTGCCACAAGAGCAGTTCTTC
CDR3aa: CASSLVSGVPQEQFF
v_gene: TRBV7-2
j_gene: TRBJ2-1
d_gene: TRBD2
abundance: few

CDR3nt: TGTGCCACCAGTGACCCCCAACCCGGACTAGCGGGGGCCAGCTCCTACAATGAGCAGTTCTTC
CDR3aa: CATSDPQPGLAGASSYNEQFF
v_gene: TRBV24-1
j_gene: TRBJ2-1
d_gene: TRBD2
abundance: NA

CDR3nt: TGTGCCAGCAGTAGGACAGAAAGCACAGATACGCAGTATTTT
CDR3aa: CASSRTESTDTQYF
v_gene: TRBV6-5
j_gene: TRBJ2-3
d_gene: NA
abundance: few

CDR3nt: TGTGCCAGCAGCCCCCGAACAGGGGGGTACTATGGCTACACCTTC
CDR3aa: CASSPRTGGYYGYTF
v_gene: TRBV7-2
j_gene: TRBJ1-2
d_gene: TRBD1
abundance: few

CDR3nt: TGTGCCAGCAGTGAAGCGCGGACTAGCGGGGGGGCAGAGACCCAGTACTTC
CDR3aa: CASSEARTSGGAETQYF
v_gene: TRBV6-1
j_gene: TRBJ2-5
d_gene: TRBD2
abundance: NA

CDR3nt: TGTGCCAGCAGCCCTGGCGGGAGGACCACCCCCGAGCAGTACTTC
CDR3aa: CASSPGGRTTPEQYF
v_gene: TRBV5-4
j_gene: TRBJ2-7
d_gene: TRBD2
abundance: few

CDR3nt: TGTGCCAGCAGCCGACGCGGCGGGGCCGGGGAGCTGTTTTTT
CDR3aa: CASSRRGGAGELFF
v_gene: TRBV9
j_gene: TRBJ2-2
d_gene: NA
abundance: NA

CDR3nt: TGTGCCAGCAGGGCGGGGAGGCAAGAGACCCAGTACTTC
CDR3aa: CASRAGRQETQYF
v_gene: TRBV5-4
j_gene: TRBJ2-5
d_gene: NA
abundance: NA

CDR3nt: TGTGCCAGCAGCTTAGGCTCAGGGGGCGGGGAGACCCAGTACTTC
CDR3aa: CASSLGSGGGETQYF
v_gene: TRBV11-3
j_gene: TRBJ2-5
d_gene: TRBD1
abundance: NA

CDR3nt: TGTGCCTGGAGTCTATCGAGGACTAGCGGGGGGACTTGGGGAGATACGCAGTATTTT
CDR3aa: CAWSLSRTSGGTWGDTQYF
v_gene: TRBV30
j_gene: TRBJ2-3
d_gene: TRBD2
abundance: NA

CDR3nt: TGTGCCAGCAGCCGTCGGACAGCAACTAATGAAAAACTGTTTTTT
CDR3aa: CASSRRTATNEKLFF
v_gene: TRBV5-4
j_gene: TRBJ1-4
d_gene: NA
abundance: NA

CDR3nt: TGTGCCAGCAGCTTAGTAACAGTGAACACTGAAGCTTTCTTT
CDR3aa: CASSLVTVNTEAFF
v_gene: TRBV11-3
j_gene: TRBJ1-1
d_gene: NA
abundance: NA

CDR3nt: TGTGCCAGCAGTACGACAGGGCAGGTAACAGATACGCAGTATTTT
CDR3aa: CASSTTGQVTDTQYF
v_gene: TRBV6-5
j_gene: TRBJ2-3
d_gene: TRBD1
abundance: once

CDR3nt: TGTGCCAGCAGCCCCCGGACGGGGGGCAGGAAGACCCAGTACTTC
CDR3aa: CASSPRTGGRKTQYF
v_gene: TRBV7-2
j_gene: TRBJ2-5
d_gene: NA
abundance: NA

CDR3nt: TGTGCCTTGGGGAGACAGGAGGCCACTGAAGCTTTCTTT
CDR3aa: CALGRQEATEAFF
v_gene: TRBV30
j_gene: TRBJ1-1
d_gene: NA
abundance: NA

CDR3nt: TGTGCCAGCAGCGTAGGGGACAGGGGAGCTAACTATGGCTACACCTTC
CDR3aa: CASSVGDRGANYGYTF
v_gene: TRBV9
j_gene: TRBJ1-2
d_gene: TRBD1
abundance: NA

CDR3nt: TGTGCCAGCAGCGCCCGCCAGGTCTGGAACACTGAAGCTTTCTTT
CDR3aa: CASSARQVWNTEAFF
v_gene: TRBV7-8
j_gene: TRBJ1-1
d_gene: NA
abundance: NA

CDR3nt: TGTGCCAGCAGCCAAGTGTCGTCCTTACCGGGCACCGGGGAGCTGTTTTTT
CDR3aa: CASSQVSSLPGTGELFF
v_gene: TRBV4-2
j_gene: TRBJ2-2
d_gene: NA
abundance: NA

CDR3nt: TGTGCCAGCAGCCGGGGGACAGGGGAAGACAAAAACATTCAGTACTTC
CDR3aa: CASSRGTGEDKNIQYF
v_gene: TRBV7-9
j_gene: TRBJ2-4
d_gene: TRBD1
abundance: NA

CDR3nt: TGTGCCCGTAGTCCCCTCGCGGGGGGGGCTGGGGCCAACGTCCTGACTTTC
CDR3aa: CARSPLAGGAGANVLTF
v_gene: TRBV19
j_gene: TRBJ2-6
d_gene: TRBD2
abundance: NA

CDR3nt: TGTGCCAGCAGCCACTACAATCAGCCCCAGCATTTT
CDR3aa: CASSHYNQPQHF
v_gene: TRBV3-1/TRBV3-2
j_gene: TRBJ1-5
d_gene: NA
abundance: NA

CDR3nt: TGTGCCAGCAGCCAAGGGCATTACAATGAGCAGTTCTTC
CDR3aa: CASSQGHYNEQFF
v_gene: TRBV14
j_gene: TRBJ2-1
d_gene: NA
abundance: NA

CDR3nt: TGTGCCAGCAGCCAAGACCCCTGGGACAGGGGGCAAGAGACCCAGTACTTC
CDR3aa: CASSQDPWDRGQETQYF
v_gene: TRBV3-1/TRBV3-2
j_gene: TRBJ2-5
d_gene: TRBD1
abundance: NA

CDR3nt: TGTGCCATGCTACTAGCGGGGACAAGCACAGATACGCAGTATTTT
CDR3aa: CAMLLAGTSTDTQYF
v_gene: TRBV5-4
j_gene: TRBJ2-3
d_gene: TRBD2
abundance: NA

CDR3nt: TGCGCCAGCAGCCAGACAGGGGGCGTAGGCTACACCTTC
CDR3aa: CASSQTGGVGYTF
v_gene: TRBV5-1
j_gene: TRBJ1-2
d_gene: TRBD1
abundance: many

CDR3nt: TGTGCCAGCAGCCTGAATCCGGTGAACACCGGGGAGCTGTTTTTT
CDR3aa: CASSLNPVNTGELFF
v_gene: TRBV5-4
j_gene: TRBJ2-2
d_gene: NA
abundance: NA

CDR3nt: TGTGCCAGCTCACTGGGGCAGAGTGAAGCTTTCTTT
CDR3aa: CASSLGQSEAFF
v_gene: TRBV18
j_gene: TRBJ1-1
d_gene: NA
abundance: NA

CDR3nt: TGCAGCGTTGCATGGGCAGGGGCTTTCACTGAAGCTTTCTTT
CDR3aa: CSVAWAGAFTEAFF
v_gene: TRBV29-1
j_gene: TRBJ1-1
d_gene: NA
abundance: NA

CDR3nt: TGTGCCAGCAGCTTGCCTAGCGGGGGGCAGCTCACAGATACGCAGTATTTT
CDR3aa: CASSLPSGGQLTDTQYF
v_gene: TRBV7-6
j_gene: TRBJ2-3
d_gene: TRBD2
abundance: NA

CDR3nt: TGTGCCAGCAGCCAAGACGCAGGCTATGGCTACACCTTC
CDR3aa: CASSQDAGYGYTF
v_gene: TRBV3-1/TRBV3-2
j_gene: TRBJ1-2
d_gene: NA
abundance: NA

CDR3nt: TGTGCCAGCAGGGTTCGGACAGACTCCTCTGAAGCTTTCTTT
CDR3aa: CASRVRTDSSEAFF
v_gene: TRBV7-2
j_gene: TRBJ1-1
d_gene: NA
abundance: once

CDR3nt: TGTGCCAGTAGTATTTCTGGGACAGGGCAGAATTCACCCCTCCACTTT
CDR3aa: CASSISGTGQNSPLHF
v_gene: TRBV19
j_gene: TRBJ1-6
d_gene: TRBD1
abundance: NA

CDR3nt: TGTGCCAGCAACGGACAGGGGGCCGGGGAGCTGTTTTTT
CDR3aa: CASNGQGAGELFF
v_gene: TRBV2
j_gene: TRBJ2-2
d_gene: TRBD1
abundance: NA

CDR3nt: TGTGCCAGCCCGTCCGGGACTAGCGGGGAGTCCCAGTACTTC
CDR3aa: CASPSGTSGESQYF
v_gene: TRBV18
j_gene: TRBJ2-5
d_gene: TRBD2
abundance: NA

CDR3nt: TGTGCCAGCAGCATAAAGGCCCCGGCACTAAAAGGGACCCAGTACTTC
CDR3aa: CASSIKAPALKGTQYF
v_gene: TRBV21-1
j_gene: TRBJ2-5
d_gene: NA
abundance: NA

CDR3nt: TGTGCCAGCGGCGGAGGTTCGGCAGCTCAAGAGACCCAGTACTTC
CDR3aa: CASGGGSAAQETQYF
v_gene: TRBV28
j_gene: TRBJ2-5
d_gene: NA
abundance: NA

CDR3nt: TGCAGCGTTGTGGGGACAGGGGACACTGAAGCTTTCTTT
CDR3aa: CSVVGTGDTEAFF
v_gene: TRBV29-1
j_gene: TRBJ1-1
d_gene: TRBD1
abundance: once

CDR3nt: TGCGCCAGCAGCGCGGGACTAGCGGGGTACATTCAGTACTTC
CDR3aa: CASSAGLAGYIQYF
v_gene: TRBV10-1
j_gene: TRBJ2-4
d_gene: TRBD2
abundance: few